Listed below are T cell receptor beta chains from one sample, sequenced in a study of blood T cell repertoires in COVID-19. Produced via immunoSEQ multiplex PCR; TCRdb's table is partial and in-frame only. The sample yields about 15,000 clones, around nine tenths seen once. The sequenced material came from peripheral blood. Source of these receptors: a human donor with active COVID-19. The donor label of this sample is uncertain. Both conserved end residues are part of each CDR3. The D gene is left open where the match is weak. Rows may omit the clone size; those that give it use once, few, many or a size class.

-,TRBD2,TRBV14,TRBJ2-1,TGTGCCAGCAGCCAAAGGGGGACTAGCGGGATATACCGGCAGTTCTTC,CASSQRGTSGIYRQFF
few,-,TRBV15,TRBJ1-5,TGTGCCACCAGCAGAGCAGGAGGCGGGCAGCCCCAGCATTTT,CATSRAGGGQPQHF
-,TRBD1,TRBV19,TRBJ1-2,TGTGCCAGTTGCCCTCCAGGGGGCGCCGGGTATGGCTACACCTTC,CASCPPGGAGYGYTF
-,TRBD1,TRBV2,TRBJ1-2,TGTGCCAGCAGTGAAGCCCCCGGGACAGCCTATGGCTACACCTTC,CASSEAPGTAYGYTF
-,-,TRBV9,TRBJ1-3,TGTGCCAGCAGCGTAGCCGGGATTTACTCTGGAAACACCATATATTTT,CASSVAGIYSGNTIYF
-,-,TRBV5-1,TRBJ2-7,TGCGCCAGCAGCTCACAAGAAGGGACGGGAGCCTACGAGCAGTACTTC,CASSSQEGTGAYEQYF
once,TRBD2,TRBV4-1,TRBJ2-2,TGCGCCAGCAGCCAAGAGATTATAGCGGGGGGAAACACCGGGGAGCTGTTTTTT,CASSQEIIAGGNTGELFF
-,TRBD1,TRBV2,TRBJ2-5,TGTGCCAGCAGTGAAGCAGGGTCAACAGGGGAGTACTTC,CASSEAGSTGEYF
-,TRBD1,TRBV7-9,TRBJ1-3,TGTGCCAGCAGCTATCGACAGGGATCTAGCTCTGGAAACACCATATATTTT,CASSYRQGSSSGNTIYF
once,-,TRBV19,TRBJ2-3,TGTGCCAGTAGTCTGACAGCATACACAGATACGCAGTATTTT,CASSLTAYTDTQYF
-,TRBD1,TRBV5-8,TRBJ2-5,TGTGCCAGCAGCGCTACAGGGGGCAAAGAGACCCAGTACTTC,CASSATGGKETQYF
-,-,TRBV7-3,TRBJ1-6,TGTGCCAGCAGCTCAAACAGGGAATCACCCCTCCACTTT,CASSSNRESPLHF
-,-,TRBV7-2,TRBJ1-6,TGTGCCAGCAGCTTAGAGTGGGGGGGTGGTTCACCCCTCCACTTT,CASSLEWGGGSPLHF
-,TRBD2,TRBV11-3,TRBJ2-2,TGTGCCAGCAGCTTAGGGGGACTAGCCTTCACCGGGGAGCTGTTTTTT,CASSLGGLAFTGELFF
-,TRBD2,TRBV7-8,TRBJ2-1,TGTGCCAGCAGCGACCGGGCTAGCGGGGCTAGTTCCTACAATGAGCAGTTCTTC,CASSDRASGASSYNEQFF
-,TRBD2,TRBV7-6,TRBJ2-3,TGTGCCAGCAGACCGACTAGCGGATGGACAGATACGCAGTATTTT,CASRPTSGWTDTQYF
-,TRBD1,TRBV5-1,TRBJ2-7,TGCGCCAGCAGTTCGGGGACAGCAAATTCCTACGAGCAGTACTTC,CASSSGTANSYEQYF
-,-,TRBV6-5,TRBJ1-4,TGTGCCAGCAGAAGGACAAGGGAAAATGAAAAACTGTTTTTT,CASRRTRENEKLFF
-,-,TRBV7-2,TRBJ1-6,TGTGCCAGCCAGGGAAGCTCCTATAATTCACCCCTCCACTTT,CASQGSSYNSPLHF
-,TRBD2,TRBV27,TRBJ2-7,TGTGCTAGCAGCCTAGCGGCCTTTACCTACGAGCAGTACTTC,CASSLAAFTYEQYF
once,TRBD1,TRBV6-5,TRBJ2-1,TGTGCCAGCAGACCCAGGACAGGGTCCTACAATGAGCAGTTCTTC,CASRPRTGSYNEQFF
-,TRBD2,TRBV9,TRBJ2-2,TGTGCCAGTGGGGGGGTGAACACCGGGGAGCTGTTTTTT,CASGGVNTGELFF